The 17 T cell receptor beta chains below all came from one sample that was sequenced in a study of monozygotic twins with cystic fibrosis. Here immunoSEQ multiplex PCR was the method, and the copy in TCRdb shows in-frame clones only, minus some. The profile shows about 36,000 clones, 75% to 95% of them singletons. Sequencing input: blood. The source of these receptors is a boy between 2 and 10 years old with cystic fibrosis.

This clone has only a few counts. The chain has TRBV7-9 and TRBJ2-1, with D perhaps matching TRBD1 (5 bases). The CDR3 length is 12 residues. The germline V gene encodes CDR1 SEHNR and CDR2 FQNEAQ (reference sequence). Trimming pared 5 bases from V and 12 bases from J, leaving 14 bases between. The chain's CDR3 is CASSLQAPRQFF. The CDR3 DNA is TGTGCCAGCAGCCTACAGGCCCCAAGGCAGTTCTTC.

The V call is TRBV18, the J call TRBJ2-3, with D possibly TRBD2 on 6 matching bases. The CDR3 consists of 16 residues. CDR1 KGHSH and CDR2 LQKENI come from the germline V gene. Trimming took off 0 bases at V and 5 bases at J, with 15 bases between the two ends. The CDR3 coding sequence is TGTGCCAGCTCACCACCTATCGGGGGAGGAAGAGATACGCAGTATTTT. Protein sequence: CASSPPIGGGRDTQYF.

This clone was observed a handful of times. The chain uses TRBV19 and TRBJ1-1; 8 bases match TRBD1. This CDR3 contains 14 residues. Germline V gives CDR1 LNHDA, CDR2 SQIVND (reference sequence). Germline trimming cut 6 bases from V and 1 base from J; bases unmatched to any gene: 4. Here the CDR3 reads CASRGQAQNTEAFF. CDR3 coding DNA: TGTGCCAGTAGGGGACAGGCACAGAACACTGAAGCTTTCTTT.

The chain is built from TRBV6-4 and TRBJ2-3; D possibly uses TRBD1 or TRBD2 (5 bases each). CDR3 length: 16 amino acids. The germline V and J ends were trimmed by 0 bases and 2 bases, with 12 bases remaining between them. Germline V gene sequence: CDR1 MRHNA, CDR2 SNTAGT. CDR3 loop: CASSDSAGTTTDTQYF. The DNA for the CDR3 is TGTGCCAGCAGTGACTCTGCCGGGACGACCACAGATACGCAGTATTTT.

This clone was observed once. The gene calls are TRBV6-1 and TRBJ1-3; a possible D gene is TRBD1 (6 bases). Germline V gives CDR1 MNHNS, CDR2 SASEGT. The CDR3 length is 16 residues. Deletions cut 3 bases from V and 0 bases from J, with 12 bases between. CDR3 loop: CASSDGRGFSGNTIYF. DNA of the CDR3: TGTGCCAGCAGTGACGGCAGGGGATTCTCTGGAAACACCATATATTTT.

The gene calls are TRBV6-5 and TRBJ1-1; D is unclear. Germline CDR1 is MNHEY and CDR2 is SVGAGI. This CDR3 has 15 amino acids. V was cut by 5 bases and J by 6 bases, with 19 bases left in between. DNA of the CDR3: TGTGCCAGCAGTCCAGAGGATAGCCGAGGGCCTGAAGCTTTCTTT. It codes for CASSPEDSRGPEAFF.

The chain employs TRBV19 and TRBJ2-1; 8 bases line up with TRBD2. Germline values: CDR1 LNHDA, CDR2 SQIVND (reference sequence). V was pared by 1 base and J by 3 bases, with 2 bases of the junction left unmatched. This CDR3 spans 15 amino acids. The CDR3 spells CASSIGLAGYNEQFF. The CDR3 coding sequence is TGTGCCAGTAGTATAGGGCTAGCGGGCTACAATGAGCAGTTCTTC.

Concerning this clone itself: One junction end does not reproduce the germline sequence, and a read error may be involved. This chain uses TRBV18 with TRBJ2-1; 7 bases line up with TRBD1. The CDR3 covers 12 residues. Germline V lookup: CDR1 KGHSH, CDR2 LQKENI. CDR3 sequence reads: CASSPQGNEQFF. CDR3 nucleotide sequence: TGTGCCAGCTCGCCACAGGGGAATGAGCAGTTCTTC.

The CDR3 coding sequence is TGCAGCGTTGGAAGGGGCATTCCTTGGACTGAAGCTTTCTTT. Translated, it gives CSVGRGIPWTEAFF. This rearrangement joins TRBV29-1 to TRBJ1-1; D may be TRBD1 (5 bases). V gave up 4 bases and J gave up 5 bases, with 17 bases separating them. The CDR3 has 14 amino acids. Germline V gives CDR1 SQVTM, CDR2 ANQGSEA.

The chain has TRBV7-6 and TRBJ1-3; unclear D gene. Trimming took 2 bases from V and 8 from J, leaving 13 bases between them. The CDR3 extends over 14 amino acids. The germline CDR1 and CDR2 sequences are SGHVS and FNYEAQ. In nucleotides, the CDR3 is TGTGCCAGCAGCTTACGACCCGGAGCGGACACCATATATTTT. It translates to CASSLRPGADTIYF.

The chain recombines TRBV7-2 with TRBJ2-7; the match to TRBD2 covers 14 bases. The V gene's germline CDR1 is SGHTA and CDR2 FQGNSA. The trim removed 9 bases at V and 2 bases at J, leaving 6 bases unmatched. CDR3 size: 15 residues. The CDR3 region is CASKGLAGGPYEQYF. CDR3 DNA sequence: TGTGCCAGTAAAGGACTAGCGGGGGGACCCTACGAGCAGTACTTC.

The CDR3 DNA reads as TGTGCCAGCAGCGTAAGTCCGAGGCTAGATGAAAAACTGTTTTTT. Its protein is CASSVSPRLDEKLFF. V is TRBV9 and J is TRBJ1-4; D unresolved. Germline V CDR1 and CDR2: SGDLS, YYNGEE. V lost 1 base and J lost 6, with 13 bases in between. The CDR3 runs 15 residues.

This chain uses TRBV4-3 with TRBJ1-5, with D possibly TRBD1 on 5 matching bases. Trimming took off 0 bases at V and 11 bases at J, with 17 bases between the two ends. Germline V gene sequence: CDR1 LGHNA, CDR2 YSLEER. The CDR3 consists of 15 residues. CDR3 sequence (DNA): TGCGCCAGCAGCCAAGATGTGGGGGACGGGGGAGCCCAGCATTTT. Its protein is CASSQDVGDGGAQHF.

This chain connects TRBV6-5 to TRBJ1-5, with D perhaps matching TRBD1 (5 bases). The CDR3 sequence is 14 residues long. V was clipped by 3 bases and J by 3 bases, with 9 bases between them. Germline-derived CDR1 and CDR2 are MNHEY and SVGAGI. DNA of the CDR3: TGTGCCAGCAGTTATGCCAGGGTCAATCAGCCCCAGCATTTT. This translates into CASSYARVNQPQHF.

The chain links TRBV5-4 to TRBJ2-3; D gene unclear. CDR3 length equals 14 residues. Germline V CDR1 and CDR2: SGHNT, YYREEE (reference sequence). Trimming took off 2 bases at V and 0 bases at J, with 7 bases between the two ends. The CDR3 region has the DNA TGTGCCAGCAGCTTAGTTCTCAGCACAGATACGCAGTATTTT. Translated: CASSLVLSTDTQYF.

The rearrangement links TRBV5-6 to TRBJ2-1; D perhaps matches TRBD2 (6 bases). The CDR3 runs to 17 residues. Trimming left V 5 bases short and J 2 bases short, with 20 bases between. Germline V gene sequence: CDR1 SGHDT, CDR2 YYEEEE. CDR3: CASRLGGRYPTYNEQFF. The CDR3 DNA sequence: TGTGCCAGCAGGCTTGGGGGGAGGTATCCCACCTACAATGAGCAGTTCTTC.

V is TRBV6-6 and J is TRBJ1-2; D not certain. Germline V gene sequence: CDR1 MNHNY, CDR2 SVGAGI (reference sequence). The CDR3 totals 12 residues. Trimming took off 7 bases at V and 10 bases at J, with 16 bases between the two ends. The chain's CDR3 is CASKVTLRDYTF. CDR3 in DNA: TGTGCCAGCAAGGTGACGCTTCGTGACTACACCTTC.